The table lists the clone carrying this T cell receptor beta chain with a count of one. The data are from a study of technical replicates of blood from four donors. Profiling relied on immunoSEQ multiplex PCR, and the TCRdb table lists in-frame clones only, not all of them. Of 72,000 or so clones in the sample, about 90% were seen once. Sequencing was performed on T cells isolated from PBMCs. The TCR was taken from a human donor in good health.

Written as DNA, the CDR3 is TGTGCCAGCAGCTCTATATTGTCGACAGGAAGAGCGTCCTATGGCTACACCTTC. This encodes CASSSILSTGRASYGYTF. The gene calls are TRBV11-3 and TRBJ1-2, with a weak D call TRBD1 (6 bases). The germline gives CDR1 SGHNT, CDR2 YENEEA. Trimming left V 4 bases short and J 4 bases short, with 25 bases between. CDR3 length: 18 amino acids.